This T cell receptor beta chain is from a study of blood T cell repertoires in COVID-19. Original processing notes: It was from reference gene primer amplification that nucleated cell counts were estimated. Sequenced by immunoSEQ multiplex PCR; TCRdb stores in-frame clones only, minus some. V and J calls and clone size come straight from that table; D and trimming were deduced from the DNA. The sample includes about 160,000 clones, roughly nine tenths of them seen just once. Trimming took 0 bases from V and 7 from J; bases not matched to a gene: 3. This CDR3 has 15 amino acids. Germline CDR1 reads SGHTA; CDR2 reads FQGTGA.

This clonotype was sampled from a woman in her 70s with acute or convalescent COVID-19. Sequencing was performed on peripheral blood. The chain couples TRBV7-3 to TRBJ2-2, with TRBD2 identical over 9 bases. The CDR3 spells CASSLTTSGFGELFF. Written as DNA, the CDR3 is TGTGCCAGCAGCTTAACGACTAGCGGTTTCGGGGAGCTGTTTTTT.